This T cell receptor (beta chain) was sequenced for a study of cytomegalovirus exposure and HLA in healthy donors. Comments on this clone: Its target is unknown.

CDR3 length equals 13 residues. In germline, CDR1 is MGHRA, CDR2 YSYEKL. V lost 0 bases and J 4 bases, leaving 4 bases between the germline ends. Notes on the study in general: The study flagged 150 to 200 TCR beta chains as cytomegalovirus-associated. The classifier reportedly diagnosed cytomegalovirus status with high sensitivity and specificity. In vitro data verified a few CMV-associated chains as specific for CMV antigens.

Profiled with immunoSEQ multiplex PCR; TCRdb holds only in-frame clones, not every one. The sample holds about 340,000 clones; 86% are singletons and the top ten take roughly 0.8%. Sequences were obtained from PBMCs. This sequence originates from a woman under 30 in good health and CMV-seronegative. The chain has TRBV4-1 and TRBJ2-1; D ambiguous. CDR3 residues: CASSQERYNEQFF. The DNA of the CDR3 is TGCGCCAGCAGCCAAGAGCGATACAATGAGCAGTTCTTC.